This T cell receptor (beta chain) was found in a study of shared clonotypes between healthy human individuals. This clone was seen once. Its antigen is not known. The genomic DNA of each subset was split evenly across several immunoSEQ plates. In the study's own analysis: Filtering differed, since immunoSEQ gave only junction sequences and no quality scores. The repertoire was sequenced with immunoSEQ multiplex PCR; TCRdb's copy has only in-frame clones and lacks some. V and J calls and clone size follow that table, whereas D and trimming were derived from the DNA. The sample holds around 600,000 clones, roughly 98% seen once. Whole-study findings and limits: Clonotypes that were shared across a few donors made up roughly 5% of naive CD4 clonotypes. Researchers sampled only blood; tissue repertoires likely differ.

Germline lookup yields CDR1 SQVTM and CDR2 ANQGSEA. The CDR3 has 11 amino acids. The V gene lost 7 bases and the J gene lost 6 bases, with 10 bases spanning the gap. In the naive CD8 group, cells lacked CD45RO and were positively selected for CCR7, so terminally differentiated effector memory CD45RA+ cells were left out. The rearrangement uses TRBV29-1 and TRBJ2-1; D tentatively fits TRBD1 or TRBD2 (5 bases each). Source material: naive CD8+ T cells sorted from blood. The origin of this receptor is a man aged 30-40 years in good health. The CDR3 DNA reads as TGCAGCGGGGACCTTACCAATGAGCAGTTCTTC. Translating it yields CSGDLTNEQFF.